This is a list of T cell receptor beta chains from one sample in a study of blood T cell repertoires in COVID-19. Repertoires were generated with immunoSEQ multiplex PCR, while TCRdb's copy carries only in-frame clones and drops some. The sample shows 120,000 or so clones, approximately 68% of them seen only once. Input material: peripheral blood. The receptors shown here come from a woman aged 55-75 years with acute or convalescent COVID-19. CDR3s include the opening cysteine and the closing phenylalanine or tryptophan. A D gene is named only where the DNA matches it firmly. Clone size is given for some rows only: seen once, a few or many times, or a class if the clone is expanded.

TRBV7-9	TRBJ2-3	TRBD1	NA	CASSPRQGWADTQYF	TGTGCCAGCAGCCCGCGACAGGGTTGGGCAGATACGCAGTATTTT
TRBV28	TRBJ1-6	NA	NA	CASSSGGTPLHF	TGTGCCAGCAGTTCCGGGGGTACACCCCTCCACTTT
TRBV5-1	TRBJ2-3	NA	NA	CASSLVGRGPDTQYF	TGCGCCAGCAGCTTGGTCGGCAGGGGCCCAGATACGCAGTATTTT
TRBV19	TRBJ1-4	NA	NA	CASTTRGGGLINEKLFF	TGTGCCAGCACCACCCGTGGGGGGGGCCTTATTAATGAAAAACTGTTTTTT
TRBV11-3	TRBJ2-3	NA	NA	CASSLVASTDTQYF	TGTGCCAGCAGCTTAGTAGCGAGCACAGATACGCAGTATTTT
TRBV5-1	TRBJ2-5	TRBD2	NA	CARGGGGVGRETQYF	TGCGCCCGCGGCGGGGGGGGAGTCGGTCGGGAGACCCAGTACTTC
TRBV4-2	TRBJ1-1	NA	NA	CASSQDAGGGEAFF	TGTGCCAGCAGCCAAGATGCGGGAGGGGGTGAAGCTTTCTTT
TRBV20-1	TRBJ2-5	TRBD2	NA	CSARDQLAEYF	TGCAGTGCTAGAGATCAACTAGCGGAGTACTTC
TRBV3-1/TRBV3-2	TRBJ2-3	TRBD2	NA	CASSPFSGGGHFTQYF	TGTGCCAGCAGTCCTTTTAGCGGGGGCGGGCATTTCACGCAGTATTTT
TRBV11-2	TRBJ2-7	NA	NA	CASSLFGSTYEQYF	TGTGCCAGCAGCTTATTCGGTAGTACCTACGAGCAGTACTTC
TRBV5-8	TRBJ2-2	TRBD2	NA	CASSLVLAGTGELFF	TGTGCCAGCAGCTTGGTACTAGCGGGCACCGGGGAGCTGTTTTTT
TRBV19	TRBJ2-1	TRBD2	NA	CASSIDQGLAGAQFF	TGTGCCAGTAGTATAGACCAGGGACTAGCGGGGGCTCAGTTCTTC
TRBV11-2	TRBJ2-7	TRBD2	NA	CASSLSLAAYEQYF	TGTGCCAGCAGCTTAAGCCTAGCGGCCTACGAGCAGTACTTC
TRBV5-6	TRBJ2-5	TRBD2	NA	CASSLGTSVRETQYF	TGTGCCAGCAGCTTGGGGACTAGCGTGCGGGAGACCCAGTACTTC
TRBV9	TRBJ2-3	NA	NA	CASSNRAGNTDTQYF	TGTGCCAGCAGTAACAGGGCCGGAAACACAGATACGCAGTATTTT
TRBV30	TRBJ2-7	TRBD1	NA	CAWRRTGAAYEQYF	TGTGCCTGGAGAAGGACAGGGGCCGCCTACGAGCAGTACTTC
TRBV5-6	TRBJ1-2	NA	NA	CASSYDTSGYTF	TGTGCCAGCAGCTACGACACTTCGGGCTACACCTTC
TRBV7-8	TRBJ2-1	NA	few	CASRLDRHNEQFF	TGTGCCAGTCGTCTAGACAGACACAATGAGCAGTTCTTC
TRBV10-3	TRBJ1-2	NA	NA	CAISESQNYGYTF	TGTGCCATCAGTGAGTCTCAGAATTATGGCTACACCTTC
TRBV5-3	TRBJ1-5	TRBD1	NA	CARKQGRRQPQHF	TGTGCCAGGAAACAGGGGAGAAGGCAGCCCCAGCATTTT
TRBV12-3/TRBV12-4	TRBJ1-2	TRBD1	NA	CASSSGQGYGYTF	TGTGCCAGCAGTTCGGGACAGGGCTATGGCTACACCTTC
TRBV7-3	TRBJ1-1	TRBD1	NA	CASSPDGTGGNTEAFF	TGTGCCAGCAGCCCCGACGGGACAGGGGGAAACACTGAAGCTTTCTTT
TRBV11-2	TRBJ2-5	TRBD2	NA	CASSQGTSGGRATQYF	TGTGCCAGCAGCCAAGGGACTAGCGGGGGTAGGGCGACCCAGTACTTC
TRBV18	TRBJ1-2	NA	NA	CASSPAGQEFYGYTF	TGTGCCAGCTCACCAGCAGGACAAGAGTTCTATGGCTACACCTTC
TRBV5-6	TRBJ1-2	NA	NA	CASSLGGYGYTF	TGTGCCAGCAGTCTCGGGGGGTATGGCTACACCTTC
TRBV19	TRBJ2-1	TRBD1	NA	CASSIVAGTGTHEQFF	TGTGCCAGTAGTATAGTAGCCGGGACAGGGACTCATGAGCAGTTCTTC
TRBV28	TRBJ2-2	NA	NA	CASSRDKRTGELFF	TGTGCCAGCAGCAGGGACAAACGCACCGGGGAGCTGTTTTTT
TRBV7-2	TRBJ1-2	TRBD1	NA	CASSFRQGNGYTF	TGTGCCAGCAGCTTCCGACAGGGGAATGGCTACACCTTC
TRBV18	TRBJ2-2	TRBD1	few	CASSPPRTGGLWSTGELFF	TGTGCCAGCTCACCACCGCGGACAGGGGGCCTCTGGAGCACCGGGGAGCTGTTTTTT
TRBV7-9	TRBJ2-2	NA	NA	CASSLPGAGELFF	TGTGCCAGCAGCTTACCAGGGGCCGGGGAGCTGTTTTTT
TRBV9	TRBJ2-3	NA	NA	CASSSQTGTYTDTQYF	TGTGCCAGCAGCAGCCAGACAGGGACTTACACAGATACGCAGTATTTT